This T cell receptor (beta chain) was sequenced for a study of blood T cell repertoires in COVID-19. Study summary: Acute and convalescent COVID-19 samples came from the United States, Italy and Spain. Sources were T cells, B-cell-depleted T cells, or PBMCs; the material itself was cDNA or gDNA.

The trim removed 5 bases at V and 0 bases at J, leaving 8 bases unmatched. The length of the CDR3 is 16 residues. Germline V gene sequence: CDR1 SEHNR, CDR2 FQNEAQ (reference sequence). Authors' methods: Estimates of nucleated cell counts were drawn from the amplification of reference gene primers. Sequencing was performed with immunoSEQ multiplex PCR; in TCRdb, only in-frame clones are kept and a portion is missing. The V and J calls and clone size are taken from that table; D and trimming were inferred from the DNA. The sample has about 150,000 clones; 80% to 90% are singletons. Sequenced: peripheral blood. This receptor was identified in a woman between 65 and 79 years old with acute or convalescent COVID-19. The rearrangement joins TRBV7-9 to TRBJ2-3, with 7 bases aligning to TRBD2. CDR3 sequence reads: CASSPRAGVSTDTQYF. In DNA form, the CDR3 reads TGTGCCAGCAGCCCACGGGCGGGAGTTAGCACAGATACGCAGTATTTT.